This TCR beta chain was sequenced in a study of T cell repertoires in cytomegalovirus infection. As for the study in general: Used in the study were CMV epitopes, some recently identified and HLA-C-restricted, others well-studied and HLA-B-restricted.

As regards this clonotype: Its antigen is as yet unknown.

With V trimmed by 5 bases and J by 6 bases, 4 bases remained unmatched. This CDR3 has 14 amino acids. The germline V gene has CDR1 MNHNY and CDR2 SVGAGI (reference sequence). TCRdb reprocessed the reads with MiXCR, giving one entry per CDR3 protein. The sample has approximately 1,000,000 distinct CDR3 sequences, 30% to 40% seen once. The material sequenced was cultured CD8+ T cells from PBMCs, taken from culture after CMV antigen stimulation. The receptor comes from a human donor in good health (CMV status not recorded). Some clones in this sample may be carry-over from other donors' samples. This chain connects TRBV6-6 to TRBJ1-6, with 7 bases that match TRBD1. CDR3 DNA: TGTGCCAGCAGTCCCGACAGGGTTAATTCACCCCTCCACTTT. Translated: CASSPDRVNSPLHF.